These 26 T cell receptor beta chains came from one sample sequenced in a study of blood T cell repertoires in COVID-19 (TCRdb year 2020). Library generation was performed with the immunoSEQ multiplex PCR assay. TCRdb took this table from immuneACCESS and kept in-frame rearrangements with V and J called. Such tables lack part of the clones; where checked against another copy, unresolved V genes explain under half of the gap, and the rest is unexplained. Here the sample has about 220,000 clones; approximately 83% occur a single time. The top ten constitute approximately 2.5% of the sample. The sequencing input was peripheral blood. Receptors originate from a woman in her sixties or seventies with acute or convalescent COVID-19.

Comment on this clone: Other nucleotide sequences from this sample produce the same CDR3. The chain has TRBV5-1 and TRBJ2-1; 7 bases map to TRBD1. Germline CDR1 SGHRS, CDR2 YFSETQ. The CDR3 has 14 residues. J gave up 4 bases and V 0 bases, and 1 base lay outside the gene matches. CDR3 sequence: CASSLGDSYNEQFF. The CDR3 nucleotides read TGCGCCAGCAGCTTGGGGGACAGTTACAATGAGCAGTTCTTC. The full variable domain, with the rest looked up from reference TRBV5-1 and TRBJ2-1, is KAGVTQTPRYLIKTRGQQVTLSCSPISGHRSVSWYQQTPGQGLQFLFEYFSETQRNKGNFPGRFSGRQFSNSRSEMNVSTLELGDSALYLCASSLGDSYNEQFFGPGTRLTVL.

The chain has TRBV4-3 and TRBJ1-6; the D gene is possibly TRBD1 (5 bases). The CDR3 is made up of 15 amino acids. V gave up 1 base and J gave up 10 bases, with 14 bases separating them. CDR1 is LGHNA and CDR2 is YSLEER in the germline V gene. The CDR3 DNA reads as TGCGCCAGCAGCCAAGGCAACACAGGTGCCTCACCCCTCCACTTT. Its translation is CASSQGNTGASPLHF.

The rearrangement links TRBV5-8 to TRBJ1-5; possible D gene TRBD1, 5 bases. Deletions cut 0 bases from V and 0 bases from J, with 7 bases between. Germline CDR1 is SGHTS and CDR2 is YDEGEE. The length of the CDR3 is 15 residues. This chain's CDR3 is CASSLAGLSNQPQHF. CDR3 sequence (DNA): TGTGCCAGCAGCTTGGCAGGGCTTAGCAATCAGCCCCAGCATTTT.

The V gene is TRBV2, the J gene TRBJ1-4; D is possibly TRBD1 (5 bases). The CDR3 is 14 residues long. The germline V gene has CDR1 SNHLY and CDR2 FYNNEI. Trimming took off 10 bases at V and 7 bases at J, with 19 bases between the two ends. CDR3 in amino acids: CAIQGGAQGEKLFF. The CDR3 coding sequence is TGTGCCATACAAGGAGGGGCGCAGGGTGAAAAACTGTTTTTT. Together with reference TRBV2 and TRBJ1-4, the CDR3 gives the full variable domain: EPEVTQTPSHQVTQMGQEVILRCVPISNHLYFYWYRQILGQKVEFLVSFYNNEISEKSEIFDDQFSVERPDGSNFTLKIRSTKLEDSAMYFCAIQGGAQGEKLFFGSGTQLSVL.

About this clone itself: Its ends do not fully match the called genes, so a read error is possible. The chain uses TRBV3-1 (or the pseudogene TRBV3-2) and TRBJ2-1, with TRBD2 matching over 10 bases. This CDR3 comprises 14 residues. Germline V gene lookup returns CDR1 LGHDT and CDR2 YNNKEL (reference sequence). DNA of the CDR3: TGTGCCAGCAGCCAAGGCCACCCAGCGGGGGGGTGGATCTTC. It specifies CASSQGHPAGGWIF.

V usage is TRBV4-2 and J usage is TRBJ1-1; D gene unclear. The CDR3 is made up of 13 amino acids. With 1 base removed from V and 5 bases from J, the gap between germline ends came to 8 bases. CDR1 is LGHNA, CDR2 YNFKEQ, per germline. CDR3 sequence reads: CASSQGGRTEAFF. CDR3 nucleotide sequence: TGTGCCAGCAGCCAAGGAGGGCGGACTGAAGCTTTCTTT.

CDR3 sequence (DNA): TGTGCCAGCAGCCAAGGGGGAGATGAAGCTTTCTTT. It specifies CASSQGGDEAFF. The rearrangement joins TRBV3-1 (or the pseudogene TRBV3-2) to TRBJ1-1; D gene ambiguous. The CDR3 totals 12 residues. Per the germline V gene, CDR1 is LGHDT and CDR2 is YNNKEL (reference sequence). V was pared by 1 base and J by 7 bases, with 7 bases between.

The rearrangement uses TRBV3-1 (or the pseudogene TRBV3-2) and TRBJ2-5; 7 bases agree with TRBD2. Trimming took 1 base from V and 2 from J; bases not matched to a gene: 10. Per germline, CDR1 LGHDT and CDR2 YNNKEL (reference sequence). This CDR3 comprises 17 residues. CDR3 sequence reads: CASSQVPKVSGQETQYF. The CDR3 nucleotides read TGTGCCAGCAGCCAAGTACCCAAGGTTAGCGGGCAAGAGACCCAGTACTTC.

The chain carries TRBV10-3 and TRBJ2-7; 9 positions match TRBD1. Germline V gene lookup returns CDR1 ENHRY and CDR2 SYGVKD. This CDR3 contains 15 residues. With 9 bases clipped from V and 4 bases from J, the junction kept 13 bases outside the gene matches. The CDR3 DNA is TGTGCCATGAAAACAACCGGGACAGGGCCGTACGAGCAGTACTTC. This translates into CAMKTTGTGPYEQYF.

The chain employs TRBV3-1 (or the pseudogene TRBV3-2) and TRBJ1-1, with 7 bases matching TRBD1. This CDR3 is 16 amino acids long. V lost 0 bases, J lost 4 bases, and 8 bases stayed unmatched. Germline V gene sequence: CDR1 LGHDT, CDR2 YNNKEL (reference sequence). The CDR3 DNA is TGTGCCAGCAGCCAAGAATTACAGGGGATCGGCACTGAAGCTTTCTTT. This gives the protein CASSQELQGIGTEAFF.

V and J are TRBV6-5 and TRBJ1-2, with D possibly matching TRBD1 (6 bases). Trimming took 1 base from V and 6 from J, leaving 15 bases between them. The CDR3 consists of 15 residues. CDR1 MNHEY and CDR2 SVGAGI come from the germline V gene. CDR3 coding DNA: TGTGCCAGCAGTTACTTTCCACAGGGTCAAGATGGCTACACCTTC. Translated, it gives CASSYFPQGQDGYTF.

The sample holds one count of this clone. The V and J genes are TRBV3-1 (or the pseudogene TRBV3-2) and TRBJ2-7; D possibly corresponds to TRBD2 (5 bases). V gave up 4 bases and J gave up 3 bases, with 13 bases separating them. In germline, CDR1 is LGHDT, CDR2 YNNKEL (reference sequence). This CDR3 has 14 amino acids. CDR3 protein: CASSPGSGRYEQYF. The CDR3 coding sequence is TGTGCCAGCAGCCCGGGGTCAGGCCGCTACGAGCAGTACTTC.

The chain uses TRBV12-3 or TRBV12-4 and TRBJ1-4; the D gene is possibly TRBD1 (5 bases). V was trimmed by 6 bases and J by 8 bases, leaving 10 bases between them. CDR3 size: 12 residues. The CDR3 region is CASRWGREKLFF. As DNA, the CDR3 is TGTGCCAGCAGGTGGGGGAGGGAAAAACTGTTTTTT.

The chain employs TRBV13 and TRBJ1-1; D remains ambiguous. V dropped 2 bases and J dropped 0 bases, with 16 bases sitting between them. CDR1 is PRHDT and CDR2 is FYEKMQ in the germline V gene (reference sequence). CDR3 size: 17 residues. This CDR3 is CASSLLRGIRMNTEAFF. The DNA of the CDR3 is TGTGCCAGCAGCTTACTACGCGGCATCCGCATGAACACTGAAGCTTTCTTT.

This sequence joins TRBV2 and TRBJ1-2; D perhaps matches TRBD1 (5 bases). The ends were cut back, 4 bases at V and 0 bases at J, with 9 bases in the middle. Germline CDR1 reads SNHLY; CDR2 reads FYNNEI. The CDR3 consists of 14 residues. The CDR3 sequence is CASSAQVANYGYTF. The CDR3 DNA sequence: TGTGCCAGCAGTGCACAGGTCGCTAACTATGGCTACACCTTC.

The chain joins TRBV28 to TRBJ1-1; 9 bases match TRBD1. Germline values: CDR1 MDHEN, CDR2 SYDVKM. V was pared by 6 bases and J by 7 bases, with 6 bases of the junction left unmatched. The CDR3 contains 13 residues. Here the CDR3 DNA reads TGTGCCAGCAGAACAGGGGGCACAGGTGAAGCTTTCTTT. Translated: CASRTGGTGEAFF.

This clone showed up just once. The chain recombines TRBV4-1 with TRBJ1-4, with D perhaps TRBD1 (6 bases). This CDR3 has 16 residues. The V end lost 4 bases, the J end lost 8 bases, and 20 bases lay between the germline ends. The germline gives CDR1 MGHRA, CDR2 YSYEKL. The CDR3 DNA reads as TGCGCCAGCAGCCCCCTACTACAGGGAGGGGGAGAAAAACTGTTTTTT. It yields the protein CASSPLLQGGGEKLFF.

V usage is TRBV9 and J usage is TRBJ2-5, with TRBD2 matching over 8 bases. The CDR3 has 15 residues. V shed 6 bases, J shed 0 bases, and the junction held 7 bases outside the gene matches. Germline CDR1 reads SGDLS; CDR2 reads YYNGEE. The CDR3 loop reads CASTRYGGDQETQYF. The CDR3 bases are TGTGCCAGCACTAGGTACGGGGGGGACCAAGAGACCCAGTACTTC.

This clone was seen only a few times. CDR3 in amino acids: CASRLRGGGNEKLFF. The CDR3 nucleotides are TGTGCCAGCAGACTACGTGGCGGGGGCAATGAAAAACTGTTTTTT. V is TRBV6-5 and J is TRBJ1-4; possibly TRBD1 for D (6 bases). V shed 6 bases and J shed 5 bases, with 16 bases lying between them. The germline V gene has CDR1 MNHEY and CDR2 SVGAGI. CDR3 length: 15 residues.

The J gene is TRBJ2-7, the V gene TRBV5-4, with a weak D call TRBD1 (5 bases). Per germline, CDR1 SGHNT and CDR2 YYREEE (reference sequence). The CDR3 extends over 12 amino acids. Trimming took off 3 bases at V and 7 bases at J, with 11 bases between the two ends. DNA for the CDR3: TGTGCCAGCAGCTCTAGGGGCGGAGAGCAGTACTTC. Protein: CASSSRGGEQYF.

The chain combines TRBV2 with TRBJ2-5, with unresolved D. CDR3 length equals 14 residues. The germline gives CDR1 SNHLY, CDR2 FYNNEI. Trimming shortened V by 4 bases and J by 1 base, and 10 bases separated the two germline ends. CDR3 in DNA: TGTGCCAGCAGTGCCACCGGGTCCCAAGAGACCCAGTACTTC. Protein product: CASSATGSQETQYF.

J is TRBJ1-4 and V is TRBV18; D unresolved. Germline V CDR1 and CDR2: KGHSH, LQKENI. V dropped 2 bases and J dropped 2 bases, with 12 bases sitting between them. The CDR3 is 16 residues long. In DNA, the CDR3 is TGTGCCAGCTCACCAAAAATTGGCGGGACTAATGAAAAACTGTTTTTT. Its translation: CASSPKIGGTNEKLFF.

This chain connects TRBV15 to TRBJ2-6; D uncertain. In germline, CDR1 is LNHNV, CDR2 YYDKDF (reference sequence). The CDR3 length is 15 residues. Trimming left V 6 bases short and J 1 base short, with 10 bases between. CDR3 nucleotides: TGTGCCACCAGAACCCCCCGGTCTGGGGCCAACGTCCTGACTTTC. Encoded protein: CATRTPRSGANVLTF. Looking up the rest from reference TRBV15 and TRBJ2-6 gives the full variable domain: DAMVIQNPRYQVTQFGKPVTLSCSQTLNHNVMYWYQQKSSQAPKLLFHYYDKDFNNEADTPDNFQSRRPNTSFCFLDIRSPGLGDTAMYLCATRTPRSGANVLTFGAGSRLTVL.

This chain connects TRBV28 to TRBJ1-1; the match to TRBD1 covers 8 bases. From germline, CDR1 is MDHEN and CDR2 SYDVKM. V lost 7 bases to trimming and J lost 0 bases; unmatched junction nucleotides: 4. This CDR3 has 14 residues. CDR3 sequence (DNA): TGTGCCAGCACCCAGGGGGCTCTGAACACTGAAGCTTTCTTT. Translated, it gives CASTQGALNTEAFF.

V is TRBV4-2 and J is TRBJ1-1; weak D call: TRBD1 (6 bases). CDR1 is LGHNA, CDR2 YNFKEQ, per germline. The CDR3 length is 14 residues. Trimming removed 0 bases from V and 4 bases from J, with 9 bases in between. CDR3 sequence reads: CASSQEGGRTEAFF. The CDR3, as DNA: TGTGCCAGCAGCCAAGAGGGGGGGCGCACTGAAGCTTTCTTT.

This clone was recorded only once. V gene TRBV20-1 combines with J gene TRBJ1-2, with a tentative D call TRBD1 (6 bases). Germline V gene sequence: CDR1 DFQATT, CDR2 SNEGSKA (reference sequence). Trimming took 3 bases from V and 5 from J, leaving 19 bases between them. This CDR3 has 15 amino acids. As DNA, the CDR3 is TGCAGTGCTAGTAATGGTGGCCAGGGGAATTATGGCTACACCTTC. It specifies CSASNGGQGNYGYTF.